These T cell receptor beta chains were read from a single sample in a study of shared clonotypes between healthy human individuals. Profiled with immunoSEQ multiplex PCR; TCRdb holds only in-frame clones, not every one. The table has more than 1,200,000 clones, just under 99% seen once. The sample was naive CD4+ T cells sorted from blood. Receptor source: a man aged 30 to 39 in good health. Each CDR3 is given with its conserved first and last residue. Each record gives: V gene, CDR3 protein.

>TRBV7-9
CASSLSGYTEAFF
>TRBV19
CASSMEVSPYEQYF
>TRBV7-8
CASSSSGRGTDTQYF
>TRBV15
CATSREDRGRYTF
>TRBV7-9
CASSLGLARPFSNTGELFF
>TRBV7-6
CATSPGVTEAFF
>TRBV29-1
CSVANVGGGEAFF
>TRBV29-1
CSVERDTQYF
>TRBV28
CASFGQGVFYEQYF
>TRBV5-4
CASSFGASGGYNEQFF
>TRBV7-6
CASSVDSLTDTQYF
>TRBV18
CASSPAGSNQPQHF
>TRBV11-3
CASISIDGGGGSEQYF
>TRBV6-5
CASGDRAPGFNEQFF
>TRBV28
CASGTPPANYGYTF
>TRBV19
CASSTAAGNTIYF
>TRBV27
CASSLRGLADNEQFF
>TRBV19
CATRDRGNTEAFF
>TRBV9
CASSALTGTSIAGELFF
>TRBV12-5
CASGGNKWDGSTDTQYF
>TRBV4-1
CASSQVWTGKNTEAFF
>TRBV14
CASSQAGGRAVNEQFF
>TRBV2
CASSETVGETQYF
>TRBV5-4
CASSRDQPRQYF
>TRBV28
CASSFGGRNGYTF
>TRBV9
CASSVGGGDPVVGYTF
>TRBV7-2
CASSQGQGIQPQHF
>TRBV25-1
CASSELQGTANTGELFF
>TRBV14
CASSQVPGLAGNNNEQFF
>TRBV7-6
CASSLVGTGASNTEAFF
>TRBV7-9
CASSPNWTVYEQYF
>TRBV7-2
CASGESGNTIYF
>TRBV5-1
CASSLDGTSTHNEQFF
>TRBV4-3
CASSNWVIGTGASTNEKLFF
>TRBV10-3
CAIRGGSLDYNEQFF
>TRBV5-4
CASSPLGTSTEQYF
>TRBV27
CASSFQGAGGYTF
>TRBV10-3
CAISEMGDVGEQYF
>TRBV10-2
CASGGLTLDALEQFF
>TRBV11-1
CASSSSGAGANVLTF
>TRBV11-2
CASSLAFLTGLGYTF
>TRBV28
CASRPPGPNQPQHF
>TRBV15
CATSRGTSGANTGELFF
>TRBV9
CASSVGVGTSGDTQYF
>TRBV7-9
CASADLGTQNYGYTF
>TRBV9
CASSVAPSGGADTQYF
>TRBV4-2
CAPSGGRYNEQFF
>TRBV7-8
CASSLISRGAQNQPQHF
>TRBV9
CASSPRSPGQGHTEAFF
>TRBV6-5
CASSYFYEQYF
>TRBV5-4
CASSFLAVYNEQFF
>TRBV5-6
CASSSGTAPYGYTF
>TRBV30
CAWSVPGGTGANVLTF
>TRBV5-5
CASSSGTPYEQYF
>TRBV18
CASSGLSGSGTDTQYF
>TRBV6-4
CASSWTGGGTDTQYF
>TRBV2
CASSGTGRTEAFF